The 5 T cell receptor beta chains presented below share a single source sample, sequenced in a study of shared clonotypes between healthy human individuals. The table came from immunoSEQ multiplex PCR; TCRdb's copy has only in-frame clones and leaves some out. The sample lists millions of clones, roughly 94% seen once, with roughly 1% in the top ten. CD8 cells classed as naive were CD45RO-negative and positively selected for CCR7, excluding terminally differentiated effector memory CD45RA+ cells. Sequencing was done on a sample of naive CD8+ T cells sorted from blood. These receptors came from a man between 18 and 29 years old in good health.

The V and J genes are TRBV27 and TRBJ2-7, with no clear D. CDR3 length: 14 residues. Per germline, CDR1 MNHEY and CDR2 SMNVEV (reference sequence). Between the trimmed V and J ends, which lost 2 bases and 5 bases, there was a span of 13 bases. The CDR3 DNA sequence: TGTGCCAGCAGTTTAGTAGGGATGGGTGACGAGCAGTACTTC. Protein sequence: CASSLVGMGDEQYF.

The chain has TRBV5-4 and TRBJ2-6, with D unclear. V lost 4 bases and J lost 0, with 2 bases in between. The CDR3 sequence is 13 residues long. Germline V gene data show CDR1 as SGHNT and CDR2 as YYREEE (reference sequence). CDR3 loop: CASSVSGANVLTF. The CDR3, as DNA: TGTGCCAGCAGCGTCTCTGGGGCCAACGTCCTGACTTTC.

Concerning this clone itself: This specimen includes other DNA sequences encoding the same CDR3. This sequence joins TRBV9 and TRBJ2-7; 7 positions match TRBD2. V lost 4 bases and J lost 3; bases outside the gene matches: 4. The V gene's germline CDR1 is SGDLS and CDR2 YYNGEE. The CDR3 contains 13 residues. The CDR3 region has the DNA TGTGCCAGCAGCCGAGGCGGGAGCTACGAGCAGTACTTC. As protein: CASSRGGSYEQYF.

The V call is TRBV9, the J call TRBJ2-7; 13 bases fit TRBD2. The CDR3 spans 17 residues. V dropped 4 bases and J dropped 6; count of bases not matched to a gene: 13. CDR1 is SGDLS and CDR2 is YYNGEE in the germline V gene. DNA for the CDR3: TGTGCCAGCAGCCCAGGACTAGCGGGAGAAGTGGAAGCCGAGCAGTACTTC. Its translation: CASSPGLAGEVEAEQYF.

The chain employs TRBV10-1 and TRBJ1-1; D remains ambiguous. The CDR3 has 15 residues. The V end lost 3 bases, the J end lost 4 bases, and 15 bases lay between the germline ends. Per the germline V gene, CDR1 is WNHNN and CDR2 is SYGVQD (reference sequence). CDR3 in amino acids: CASSDGPLGSTEAFF. The CDR3 bases are TGCGCCAGCAGTGATGGCCCCCTGGGAAGCACTGAAGCTTTCTTT.